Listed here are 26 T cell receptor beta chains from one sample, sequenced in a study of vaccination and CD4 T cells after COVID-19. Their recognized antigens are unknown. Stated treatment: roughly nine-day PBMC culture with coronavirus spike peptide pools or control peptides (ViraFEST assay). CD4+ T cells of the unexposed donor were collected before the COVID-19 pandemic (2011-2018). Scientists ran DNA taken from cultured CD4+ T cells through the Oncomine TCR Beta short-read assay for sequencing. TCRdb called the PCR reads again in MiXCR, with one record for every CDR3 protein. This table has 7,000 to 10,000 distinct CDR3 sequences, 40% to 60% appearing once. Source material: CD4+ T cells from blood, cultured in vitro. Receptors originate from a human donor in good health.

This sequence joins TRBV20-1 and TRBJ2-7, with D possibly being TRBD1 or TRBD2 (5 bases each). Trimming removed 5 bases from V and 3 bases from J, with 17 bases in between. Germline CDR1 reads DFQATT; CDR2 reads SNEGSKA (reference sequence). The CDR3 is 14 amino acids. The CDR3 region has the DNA TGCAGTGCTGGACCCGTAGGGACCTTCTACGAGCAGTACTTC. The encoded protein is CSAGPVGTFYEQYF.

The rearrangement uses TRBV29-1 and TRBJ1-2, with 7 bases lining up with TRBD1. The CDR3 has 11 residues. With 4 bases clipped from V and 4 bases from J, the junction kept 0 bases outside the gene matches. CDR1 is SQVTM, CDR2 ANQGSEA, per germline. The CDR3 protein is CSVAGGYGYTF. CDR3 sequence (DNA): TGCAGCGTTGCAGGGGGCTATGGCTACACCTTC.

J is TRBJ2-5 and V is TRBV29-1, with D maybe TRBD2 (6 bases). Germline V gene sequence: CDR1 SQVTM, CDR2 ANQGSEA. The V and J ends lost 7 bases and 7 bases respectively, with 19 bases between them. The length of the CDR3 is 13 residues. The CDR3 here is CSGGVQKVGTQYF. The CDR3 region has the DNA TGCAGCGGGGGGGTTCAGAAGGTTGGGACCCAGTACTTC.

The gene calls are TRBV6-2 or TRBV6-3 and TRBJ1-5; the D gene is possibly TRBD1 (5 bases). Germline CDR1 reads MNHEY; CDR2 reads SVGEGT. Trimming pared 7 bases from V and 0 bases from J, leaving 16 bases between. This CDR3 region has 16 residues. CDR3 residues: CASKPLGGDSNQPQHF. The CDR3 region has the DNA TGTGCCAGCAAGCCCTTGGGGGGGGATAGCAATCAGCCCCAGCATTTT.

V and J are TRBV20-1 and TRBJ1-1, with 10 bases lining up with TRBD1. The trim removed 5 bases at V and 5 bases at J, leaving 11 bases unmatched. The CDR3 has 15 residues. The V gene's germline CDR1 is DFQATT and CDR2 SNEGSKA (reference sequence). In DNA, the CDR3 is TGCAGTGCTGCTCCGACAGGGGGCGTCAGAACTGAAGCTTTCTTT. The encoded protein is CSAAPTGGVRTEAFF.

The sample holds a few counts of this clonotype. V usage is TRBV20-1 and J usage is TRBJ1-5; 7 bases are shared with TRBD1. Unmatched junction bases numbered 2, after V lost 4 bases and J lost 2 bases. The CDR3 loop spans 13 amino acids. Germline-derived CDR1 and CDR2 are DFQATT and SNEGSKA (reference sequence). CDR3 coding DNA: TGCAGTGCTACCACAGGGGGCAATCAGCCCCAGCATTTT. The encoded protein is CSATTGGNQPQHF.

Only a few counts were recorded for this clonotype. In DNA, the CDR3 is TGTGCCAGCAGGGACGGTCGCACGTTCTATGGCTACACCTTC. Translating gives CASRDGRTFYGYTF. This chain links TRBV27 with TRBJ1-2; D unresolved. The CDR3 loop spans 14 amino acids. Germline CDR1 reads MNHEY; CDR2 reads SMNVEV (reference sequence). Trimming stripped 6 bases from V and 4 bases from J, with 15 bases between.

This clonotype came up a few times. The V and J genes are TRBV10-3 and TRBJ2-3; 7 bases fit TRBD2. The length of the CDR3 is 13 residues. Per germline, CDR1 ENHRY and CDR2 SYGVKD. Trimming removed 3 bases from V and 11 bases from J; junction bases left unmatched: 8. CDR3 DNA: TGTGCCATCAGTGATAGTGGACTAGAATTGCAGTATTTT. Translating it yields CAISDSGLELQYF.

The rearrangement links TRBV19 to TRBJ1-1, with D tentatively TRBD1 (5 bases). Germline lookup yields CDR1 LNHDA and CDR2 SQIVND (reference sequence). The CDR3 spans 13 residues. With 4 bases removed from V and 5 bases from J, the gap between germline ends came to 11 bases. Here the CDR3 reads CASSTGRRTEAFF. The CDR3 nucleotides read TGTGCCAGTAGTACGGGGCGTAGGACTGAAGCTTTCTTT.

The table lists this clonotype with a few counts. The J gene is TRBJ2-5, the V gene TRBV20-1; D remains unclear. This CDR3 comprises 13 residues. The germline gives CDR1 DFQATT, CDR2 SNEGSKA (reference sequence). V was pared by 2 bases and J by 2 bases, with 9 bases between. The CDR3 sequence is CSARLVGQETQYF. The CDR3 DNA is TGCAGTGCTAGATTGGTGGGACAAGAGACCCAGTACTTC.

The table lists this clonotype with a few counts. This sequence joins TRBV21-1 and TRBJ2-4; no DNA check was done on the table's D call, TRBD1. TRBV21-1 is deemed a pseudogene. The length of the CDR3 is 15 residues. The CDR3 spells CASNDRGVAKNIQYF. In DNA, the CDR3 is TGTGCCAGCAACGACAGGGGCGTAGCCAAAAACATTCAGTACTTC.

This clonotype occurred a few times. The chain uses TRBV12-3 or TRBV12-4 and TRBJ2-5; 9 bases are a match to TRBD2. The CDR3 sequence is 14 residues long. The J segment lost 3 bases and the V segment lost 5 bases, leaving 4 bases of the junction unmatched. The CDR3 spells CASSRGGAKETQYF. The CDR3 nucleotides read TGTGCCAGCAGTCGCGGGGGGGCAAAAGAGACCCAGTACTTC.

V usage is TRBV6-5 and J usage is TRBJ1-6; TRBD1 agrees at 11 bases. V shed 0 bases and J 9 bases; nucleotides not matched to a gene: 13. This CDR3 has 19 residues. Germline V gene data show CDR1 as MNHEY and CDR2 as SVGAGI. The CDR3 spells CASSYSGTGGGDRPSPLHF. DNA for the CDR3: TGTGCCAGCAGTTACTCCGGGACAGGGGGAGGAGATCGTCCTTCACCCCTCCACTTT.

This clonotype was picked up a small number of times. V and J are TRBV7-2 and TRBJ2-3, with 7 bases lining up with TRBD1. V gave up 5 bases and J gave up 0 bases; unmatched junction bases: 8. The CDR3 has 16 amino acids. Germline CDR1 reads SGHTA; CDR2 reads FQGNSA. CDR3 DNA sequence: TGTGCCAGCAGCCGATGGACAGGACCGAGCACAGATACGCAGTATTTT. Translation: CASSRWTGPSTDTQYF. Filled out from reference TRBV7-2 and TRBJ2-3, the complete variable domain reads GAGVSQSPSNKVTEKGKDVELRCDPISGHTALYWYRQSLGQGLEFLIYFQGNSAPDKSGLPSDRFSAERTGGSVSTLTIQRTQQEDSAVYLCASSRWTGPSTDTQYFGPGTRLTVL.

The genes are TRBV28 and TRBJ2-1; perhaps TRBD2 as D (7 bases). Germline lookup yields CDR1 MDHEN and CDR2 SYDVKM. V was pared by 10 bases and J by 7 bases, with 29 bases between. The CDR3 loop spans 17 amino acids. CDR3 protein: CAIEQGLWRGRRNEQFF. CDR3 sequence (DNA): TGTGCCATCGAACAGGGTCTCTGGCGGGGGCGCCGAAATGAGCAGTTCTTC.

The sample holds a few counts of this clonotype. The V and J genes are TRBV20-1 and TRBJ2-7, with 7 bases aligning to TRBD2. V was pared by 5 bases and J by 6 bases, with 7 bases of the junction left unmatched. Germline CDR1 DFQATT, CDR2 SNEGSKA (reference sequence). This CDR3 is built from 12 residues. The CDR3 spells CSAGLGPSEQYF. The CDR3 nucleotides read TGCAGTGCTGGACTAGGCCCCTCCGAGCAGTACTTC.

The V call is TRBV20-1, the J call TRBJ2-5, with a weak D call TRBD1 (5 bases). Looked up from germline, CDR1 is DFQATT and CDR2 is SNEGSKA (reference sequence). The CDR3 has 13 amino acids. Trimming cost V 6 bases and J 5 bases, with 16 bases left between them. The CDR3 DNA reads TGCAGTGCCAACTACCCAGGGAAGGAGACCCAGTACTTC. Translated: CSANYPGKETQYF.

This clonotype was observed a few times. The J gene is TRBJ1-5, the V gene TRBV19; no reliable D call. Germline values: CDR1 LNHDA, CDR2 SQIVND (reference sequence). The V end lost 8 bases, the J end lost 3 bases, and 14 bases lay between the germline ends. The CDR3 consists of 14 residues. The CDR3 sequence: CASHLGLPNQPQHF. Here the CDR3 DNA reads TGTGCCAGTCACCTCGGACTGCCCAATCAGCCCCAGCATTTT.

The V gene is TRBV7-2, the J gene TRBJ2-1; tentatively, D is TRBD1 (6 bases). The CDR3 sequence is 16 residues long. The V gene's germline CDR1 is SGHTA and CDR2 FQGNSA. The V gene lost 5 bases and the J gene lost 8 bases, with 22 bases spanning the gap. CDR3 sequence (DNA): TGTGCCAGCAGCCATCCCGGGTCAGGGGATAAGCATGAGCAGTTCTTC. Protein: CASSHPGSGDKHEQFF.

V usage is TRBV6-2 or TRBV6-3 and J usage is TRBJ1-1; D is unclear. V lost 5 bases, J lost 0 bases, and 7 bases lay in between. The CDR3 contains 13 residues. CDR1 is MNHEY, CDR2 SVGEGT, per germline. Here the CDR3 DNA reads TGTGCCAGCAGTAGAAGACTGAACACTGAAGCTTTCTTT. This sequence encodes CASSRRLNTEAFF.

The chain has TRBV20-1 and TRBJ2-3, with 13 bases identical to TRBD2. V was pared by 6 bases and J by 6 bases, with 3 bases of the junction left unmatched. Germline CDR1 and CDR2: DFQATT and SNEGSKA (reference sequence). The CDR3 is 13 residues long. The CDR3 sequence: CSALTSGRDTQYF. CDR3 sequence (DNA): TGCAGTGCCTTGACTAGCGGGAGGGATACGCAGTATTTT.

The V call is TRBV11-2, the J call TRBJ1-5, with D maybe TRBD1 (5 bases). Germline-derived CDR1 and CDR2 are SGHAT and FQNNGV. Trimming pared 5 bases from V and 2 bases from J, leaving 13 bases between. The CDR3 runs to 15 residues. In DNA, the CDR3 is TGTGCCAGCAGCCCTCGGGCGGGGGGCAATCAGCCCCAGCATTTT. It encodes CASSPRAGGNQPQHF.

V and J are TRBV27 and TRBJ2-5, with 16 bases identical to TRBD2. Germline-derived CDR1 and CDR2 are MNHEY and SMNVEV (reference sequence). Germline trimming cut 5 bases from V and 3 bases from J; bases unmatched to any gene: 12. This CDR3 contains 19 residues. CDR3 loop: CASSTPGLAGGRVKETQYF. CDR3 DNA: TGTGCCAGCAGTACCCCGGGACTAGCGGGAGGGAGGGTGAAAGAGACCCAGTACTTC.

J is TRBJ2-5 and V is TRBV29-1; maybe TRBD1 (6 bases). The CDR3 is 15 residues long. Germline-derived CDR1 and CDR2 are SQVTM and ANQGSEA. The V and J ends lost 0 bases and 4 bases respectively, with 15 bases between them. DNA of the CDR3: TGCAGCGTTGAAGAAGGTGGAACAGGGACAGAGACCCAGTACTTC. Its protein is CSVEEGGTGTETQYF.

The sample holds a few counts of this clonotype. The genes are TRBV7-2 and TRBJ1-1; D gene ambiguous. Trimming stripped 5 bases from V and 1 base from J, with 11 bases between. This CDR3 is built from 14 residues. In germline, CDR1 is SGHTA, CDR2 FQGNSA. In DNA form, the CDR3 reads TGTGCCAGCAGCATAACACCGAGGAACACTGAAGCTTTCTTT. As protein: CASSITPRNTEAFF.

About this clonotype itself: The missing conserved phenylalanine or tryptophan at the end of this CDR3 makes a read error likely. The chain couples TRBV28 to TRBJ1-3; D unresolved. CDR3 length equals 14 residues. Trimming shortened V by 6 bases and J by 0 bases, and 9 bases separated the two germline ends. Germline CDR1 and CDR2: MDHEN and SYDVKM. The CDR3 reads CASRSSNSGNTIYS. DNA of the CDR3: TGTGCCAGCAGAAGTAGTAACTCTGGAAACACCATATATTCT.